This T cell receptor (beta chain) was sequenced in a study of CD8+CD57+ T cells in acquired aplastic anemia. Turning to the study itself: The average for DNA from sorted CD4+ and CD8+ cells was around 3.4 ug. Study-level points and caveats: Researchers reported that CD8+ Simpson's diversity was not significantly different in patients versus controls.

Profiles of TCR beta VDJ and CDR3 were generated from a genomic DNA template. One entry per CDR3 protein, called by TCRdb with MiXCR from the reads. The profile shows some 160,000 distinct CDR3 sequences, around 47% of them singletons. The authors sequenced patients whose flow cytometry had shown CD8+CD57+ cell expansion. In all patients, the disease was severe acquired aplastic anemia. This clonotype has only one observation. As yet, its antigen is unknown. The sample was sorted CD4+, CD8+, or CD8+CD57+ T cells (not recorded which) from PBMCs. The receptor was isolated from a human donor with aplastic anemia.

This chain's CDR3 is CASSARRQGWGYTF. CDR3 sequence (DNA): TGTGCCAGTAGTGCCCGGAGACAGGGATGGGGCTACACCTTC. The chain combines TRBV19 with TRBJ1-2; 7 bases map to TRBD1. This CDR3 has 14 residues. CDR1 and CDR2 from the germline V gene are LNHDA and SQIVND (reference sequence). Trimming cost V 5 bases and J 8 bases; bases outside gene matches: 11. Combining the CDR3 with reference TRBV19 and TRBJ1-2 gives the whole variable domain DGGITQSPKYLFRKEGQNVTLSCEQNLNHDAMYWYRQDPGQGLRLIYYSQIVNDFQKGDIAEGYSVSREKKESFPLTVTSAQKNPTAFYLCASSARRQGWGYTFGSGTRLTVV.